This T cell receptor beta chain comes out of a study of blood T cell repertoires in COVID-19. Study-level information: Sites across the United States, Italy and Spain contributed samples from acute and convalescent COVID-19. T cells, B-cell-depleted T cells, or PBMCs supplied cDNA or gDNA.

In the authors' workflow: Researchers report that nucleated cell counts were estimated from reference gene primer amplification. Data came from immunoSEQ multiplex PCR; TCRdb stores just in-frame clones and leaves some out. V and J calls and clone size come straight from that table; D and trimming were deduced from the DNA. Of over 50,000 clones in the sample, 84% were seen once. Those enrolled in Seattle joined during active infection and were followed longitudinally afterward. Germline loops: CDR1 SEHNR, CDR2 FQNEAQ (reference sequence). V was shortened by 3 bases and J by 5 bases, with 10 bases between the two germline ends. CDR3 length: 13 amino acids.

The clonotype was recovered from a man aged 60-69 years with COVID-19, enrolled during active disease. The rearrangement joins TRBV7-9 to TRBJ1-1, with a possible D match to TRBD1 (5 bases). The sequencing input was peripheral blood. The CDR3 DNA sequence: TGTGCCAGCAGCTTGTCAGGGAAGACTGAAGCTTTCTTT. This codes for CASSLSGKTEAFF.